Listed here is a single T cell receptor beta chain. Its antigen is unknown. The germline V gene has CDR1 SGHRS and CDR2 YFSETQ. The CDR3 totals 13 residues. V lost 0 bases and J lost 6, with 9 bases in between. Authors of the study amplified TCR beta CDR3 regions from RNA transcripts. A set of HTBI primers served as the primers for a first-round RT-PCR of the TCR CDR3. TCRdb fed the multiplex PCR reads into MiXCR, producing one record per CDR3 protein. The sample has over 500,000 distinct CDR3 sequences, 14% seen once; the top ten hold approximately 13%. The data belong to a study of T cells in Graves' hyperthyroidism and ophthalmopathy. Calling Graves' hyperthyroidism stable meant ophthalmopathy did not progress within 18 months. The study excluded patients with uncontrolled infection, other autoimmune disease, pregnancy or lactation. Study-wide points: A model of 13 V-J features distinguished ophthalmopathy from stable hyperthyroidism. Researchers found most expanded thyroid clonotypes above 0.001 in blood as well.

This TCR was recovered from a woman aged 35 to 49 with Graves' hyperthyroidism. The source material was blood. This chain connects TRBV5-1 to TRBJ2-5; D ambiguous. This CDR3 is CASSLDEGKTQYF. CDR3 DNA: TGCGCCAGCAGCTTGGATGAAGGCAAGACCCAGTACTTC.